These 22 T cell receptor beta chains share one sample of origin, sequenced in a study of Graves' ophthalmopathy and Graves' hyperthyroidism. RNA transcripts were the template, and TCR beta CDR3 regions were amplified from them. RT-PCR in the first round used HTBI primers; a second-round multiplex PCR followed. TCRdb processed the multiplex PCR reads anew with MiXCR; each CDR3 protein has one entry. The table includes hundreds of thousands of distinct CDR3 sequences, about 20% detected once. The material sequenced was peripheral blood. The receptor set was obtained from a woman under 30 with stable Graves' hyperthyroidism. Some clones in this sample may be carry-over from other donors' samples.

The J gene is TRBJ2-5, the V gene TRBV5-1; 12 bases are shared with TRBD2. The CDR3 is made up of 17 amino acids. Germline values: CDR1 SGHRS, CDR2 YFSETQ. Unmatched junction bases numbered 8, after V lost 1 base and J lost 4 bases. In DNA form, the CDR3 reads TGCGCCAGCAGCTTGACTGGGCTAGCGGGGGGGAGAGAGACCCAGTACTTC. Translation gives CASSLTGLAGGRETQYF.

This clonotype was found many times. V is TRBV19 and J is TRBJ2-1; 10 positions agree with TRBD2. Germline V gene data show CDR1 as LNHDA and CDR2 as SQIVND (reference sequence). V gave up 0 bases and J gave up 5 bases; unmatched junction bases: 4. The CDR3 runs to 16 residues. The CDR3: CASSIEGTSANNEQFF. CDR3 DNA: TGTGCCAGTAGTATAGAAGGGACTAGCGCGAACAATGAGCAGTTCTTC.

A remark on this clonotype: At one end the junction does not follow the germline gene, possibly because of a read error. The chain is built from TRBV6-1 and TRBJ2-3; D ambiguous. Germline CDR1 and CDR2: MNHNS and SASEGT. CDR3 length: 11 residues. The CDR3 DNA is TGTGTCAGCAGTCGTCCAGATACGCAGTATTTT. Protein: CVSSRPDTQYF.

This clonotype was counted ten times or more. The chain uses TRBV6-1 and TRBJ1-5; D remains ambiguous. The CDR3 is made up of 14 amino acids. CDR1 is MNHNS and CDR2 is SASEGT in the germline V gene. Trimming left V 5 bases short and J 0 bases short, with 8 bases between. The CDR3 nucleotides read TGTGCCAGCAGTCCCATCTATAGCAATCAGCCCCAGCATTTT. Amino acids: CASSPIYSNQPQHF.

The chain combines TRBV30 with TRBJ2-7; the D gene is possibly TRBD2 (6 bases). Looked up from germline, CDR1 is GTSNPN and CDR2 is SVGIG (reference sequence). The CDR3 is 12 amino acids. V shed 0 bases and J shed 6 bases, with 9 bases lying between them. In DNA form, the CDR3 reads TGTGCCTGGAGTGTAGCGGGTACCGAGCAGTACTTC. This gives the protein CAWSVAGTEQYF.

This clonotype was found many times. The CDR3 loop is CASQGQAQETQYF. CDR3 DNA sequence: TGTGCCAGCCAAGGACAGGCCCAAGAGACCCAGTACTTC. The rearrangement joins TRBV6-1 to TRBJ2-5, with 7 bases identical to TRBD1. Germline V gives CDR1 MNHNS, CDR2 SASEGT. V was clipped by 8 bases and J by 1 base; unmatched bases: 4. CDR3 length: 13 residues.

The table lists this clonotype with many counts. The J gene is TRBJ1-1, the V gene TRBV6-5, with D unclear. Deletions cut 0 bases from V and 1 base from J, with 9 bases between. Germline V gene data show CDR1 as MNHEY and CDR2 as SVGAGI. This CDR3 has 15 residues. The CDR3 here is CASSYSMVTNTEAFF. Written as DNA, the CDR3 is TGTGCCAGCAGTTACTCGATGGTGACGAACACTGAAGCTTTCTTT.

This clonotype was counted between two and nine times. This chain joins TRBV6-1 and TRBJ1-1, with TRBD1 identical over 10 bases. CDR1 MNHNS and CDR2 SASEGT come from the germline V gene. The CDR3 is made up of 14 amino acids. Losses at the gene ends were 10 bases for V and 6 bases for J; bases not matched to a gene: 11. The CDR3: CAIVWGQGLSEAFF. The DNA of the CDR3 is TGTGCCATCGTTTGGGGACAGGGGCTATCTGAAGCTTTCTTT.

This clonotype was recorded at least ten times. The CDR3 nucleotides read TGCAGTGCTATAGAGGGGGCGGACTATGGCTACACCTTC. Its translation is CSAIEGADYGYTF. The rearrangement uses TRBV20-1 and TRBJ1-2; TRBD1 aligns across 7 bases. CDR1 DFQATT and CDR2 SNEGSKA come from the germline V gene (reference sequence). The CDR3 is 13 residues long. With 4 bases clipped from V and 3 bases from J, the junction kept 5 bases outside the gene matches.

The chain couples TRBV6-1 to TRBJ1-1; D is ambiguous. The CDR3 is 13 residues long. In germline, CDR1 is MNHNS, CDR2 SASEGT. Trimming removed 5 bases from V and 10 bases from J, with 17 bases in between. The CDR3 protein is CASSSAPGVRAFF. DNA of the CDR3: TGTGCCAGCAGTAGTGCCCCAGGTGTTAGAGCTTTCTTT.

This clonotype was counted ten times or more. This rearrangement joins TRBV30 to TRBJ2-5, with a weak D call TRBD1 (5 bases). The germline CDR1 and CDR2 sequences are GTSNPN and SVGIG (reference sequence). Trimming stripped 0 bases from V and 5 bases from J, with 10 bases between. The CDR3 has 13 residues. Here the CDR3 reads CAWSVRGAETQYF. CDR3 coding DNA: TGTGCCTGGAGTGTACGTGGGGCCGAGACCCAGTACTTC.

The chain employs TRBV7-3 and TRBJ1-5; 7 bases align to TRBD1. Germline-derived CDR1 and CDR2 are SGHTA and FQGTGA. Trimming removed 5 bases from V and 4 bases from J; junction bases left unmatched: 8. This CDR3 comprises 15 residues. Written as DNA, the CDR3 is TGTGCCAGCAGCCCGCCACAGGGGCTAAATCAGCCCCAGCATTTT. Protein: CASSPPQGLNQPQHF.

This clonotype was recorded many times. The chain couples TRBV6-5 to TRBJ1-5; D is undetermined. Germline CDR1 is MNHEY and CDR2 is SVGAGI. The CDR3 totals 14 residues. Trimming took off 6 bases at V and 3 bases at J, with 12 bases between the two ends. Here the CDR3 reads CASRTTAINQPQHF. CDR3 DNA: TGTGCCAGCAGAACAACAGCGATCAATCAGCCCCAGCATTTT.

This clonotype was found many times. This chain joins TRBV7-9 and TRBJ2-7, with 12 bases that match TRBD2. V lost 4 bases, J lost 5 bases, and 6 bases stayed unmatched. The CDR3 consists of 15 residues. CDR1 is SEHNR, CDR2 FQNEAQ, per germline (reference sequence). CDR3 in DNA: TGTGCCAGCAGCTCAGTTCGGACTAGCGGGGACGAGCAGTACTTC. Translation: CASSSVRTSGDEQYF.

The chain has TRBV4-1 and TRBJ2-2; no definite D call. The ends were cut back, 3 bases at V and 6 bases at J, with 11 bases in the middle. The germline gives CDR1 MGHRA, CDR2 YSYEKL. The CDR3 is 14 residues long. CDR3 in DNA: TGCGCCAGCAGCCAGCCCGCAGAATCCGGGGAGCTGTTTTTT. Translated: CASSQPAESGELFF.

This chain uses TRBV12-3 or TRBV12-4 with TRBJ1-2, with a weak D call TRBD1 (5 bases). CDR3 length equals 13 residues. The V end lost 6 bases, the J end lost 2 bases, and 10 bases lay between the germline ends. The CDR3 is CASRLGPNYGYTF. CDR3 DNA sequence: TGTGCCAGCAGACTGGGACCCAACTATGGCTACACCTTC.

This clonotype has at least ten counts. The chain uses TRBV28 and TRBJ2-2; the D gene is possibly TRBD1 (6 bases). The CDR3 is 14 residues long. The germline V gene has CDR1 MDHEN and CDR2 SYDVKM. V was pared by 9 bases and J by 0 bases, with 11 bases between. The CDR3 protein is CASHRAPNTGELFF. For the CDR3, the DNA is TGTGCCAGTCACAGGGCCCCGAACACCGGGGAGCTGTTTTTT.

This clonotype has at least ten counts. The chain carries TRBV19 and TRBJ2-7; the D gene is possibly TRBD1 (6 bases). The V and J ends lost 5 bases and 2 bases respectively, with 10 bases between them. The CDR3 spans 13 residues. Germline CDR1 reads LNHDA; CDR2 reads SQIVND (reference sequence). The CDR3 DNA sequence: TGTGCCAGTAGTGTGACAGGCCCCTACGAGCAGTACTTC. Its translation is CASSVTGPYEQYF.

This clonotype was seen a few times. The V and J genes are TRBV7-2 and TRBJ1-1; D ambiguous. This CDR3 is built from 13 residues. Between the trimmed V and J ends, which lost 1 base and 10 bases, there was a span of 13 bases. Germline V gene sequence: CDR1 SGHTA, CDR2 FQGNSA. The CDR3 DNA reads TGTGCCAGCAGCTTAGGGGGTGTTTGGGGAGCTTTCTTT. It specifies CASSLGGVWGAFF.

This clonotype was seen more than once but under ten times. This chain uses TRBV12-3 or TRBV12-4 with TRBJ1-5; D call uncertain. CDR3 size: 15 residues. Trimming pared 3 bases from V and 2 bases from J, leaving 11 bases between. DNA of the CDR3: TGTGCCAGCAGTTTTTCTAGAGCGGGCAATCAGCCCCAGCATTTT. As protein: CASSFSRAGNQPQHF.

In the case of this clonotype: An end of the junction differs from the germline gene, which may be a read error. The V call is TRBV18, the J call TRBJ2-7; D might be TRBD1 (5 bases). Germline-derived CDR1 and CDR2 are KGHSH and LQKENI. This CDR3 contains 14 residues. For the CDR3, the DNA is TGTGCTAGCTCACCAATAGACAGAGACTACGAGCAGTACTTC. This codes for CASSPIDRDYEQYF.

The chain employs TRBV9 and TRBJ2-7; 12 nucleotides align to TRBD2. The trim removed 3 bases at V and 5 bases at J, leaving 6 bases unmatched. The germline gives CDR1 SGDLS, CDR2 YYNGEE. The CDR3 totals 15 residues. CDR3 sequence (DNA): TGTGCCAGCAGCGCCGGAGGACTAGCGGGAAACGAGCAGTACTTC. Translating gives CASSAGGLAGNEQYF.